This TCR beta chain is drawn from a study of read filtering for tumor transcriptome and immune sequencing. Overall study results and limits: In IR-seq, single-read clonotypes were roughly 82% of clonotypes but approximately 3.2% of reads.

From around 440 ng of RNA, a library with molecular barcoded alpha/delta and beta/gamma adaptors was made. TCRdb analysed the reads with MiXCR anew, one entry per CDR3 protein. The repertoire includes over 50,000 distinct CDR3 sequences, about a fifth of them detected once, and more than 12% sits in the top ten. Germline CDR1 and CDR2: SGDLS and YYNGEE. Trimming pared 4 bases from V and 7 bases from J, leaving 12 bases between. The CDR3 totals 14 residues. This clonotype occurred many times. Its antigen is still unknown. The chain recombines TRBV9 with TRBJ1-6; D unclear. Sample: a population of CD138-negative cells sorted from bone marrow. This receptor was identified in a donor at least 40 years old with multiple myeloma. The chain's CDR3 is CASSPTPENSPLHF. DNA of the CDR3: TGTGCCAGCAGCCCCACGCCCGAAAATTCACCCCTCCACTTT.